Listed below are T cell receptor beta chains from one sample, sequenced in a study of blood T cells in healthy people across ages. TCRdb independently ran MiXCR on the 5' RACE reads; one entry per CDR3 protein. The sample shows around 800,000 distinct CDR3 sequences, 20% to 30% of them seen only once. The data also belong to a second study, concerning T cells of mothers and their children.

Sample: blood. The receptors come from a boy younger than 18 in good health. The CDR3 runs from the conserved cysteine through the conserved F or W. A D gene is named only where the DNA matches it firmly. Rows may omit the clone size; those that give it use once, few, many or a size class.

TRBJ2-5 TRBV7-8 few TRBD2 CASSLGKRGPVGTQYF TGTGCCAGCAGCTTAGGGAAGCGGGGGCCGGTGGGGACCCAGTACTTC
TRBJ2-1 TRBV27 NA TRBD2 CASSPAGLAGYEQFF TGTGCCAGCAGTCCAGCGGGACTAGCGGGGTATGAGCAGTTCTTC
TRBJ2-7 TRBV7-2 NA NA CASSLTIGTYEQYF TGTGCCAGCAGCTTAACAATAGGGACCTACGAGCAGTACTTC
TRBJ1-1 TRBV2 NA TRBD1 CASRVGDRGRNTEAFF TGTGCCAGCAGAGTAGGGGACAGGGGGCGGAACACTGAAGCTTTCTTT
TRBJ2-4 TRBV5-1 NA NA CASSRDGQNIQYF TGCGCCAGCAGCAGAGACGGACAAAACATTCAGTACTTC
TRBJ2-4 TRBV5-1 NA NA CASSLASFGVAKNIQYF TGCGCCAGCAGCTTGGCTTCGTTTGGGGTAGCCAAAAACATTCAGTACTTC
TRBJ2-2 TRBV6-5 NA TRBD1 CASSYRSQGARGGELFF TGTGCCAGCAGTTACCGTTCACAGGGGGCCCGCGGCGGGGAGCTGTTTTTT
TRBJ1-1 TRBV2 NA TRBD1 CASPRRDRGDTEAFF TGTGCCAGCCCCCGCCGGGACAGGGGAGACACTGAAGCTTTCTTT
TRBJ2-5 TRBV29-1 NA NA CSVAWGVETQYF TGCAGCGTTGCATGGGGGGTAGAGACCCAGTACTTC
TRBJ2-1 TRBV20-1 NA NA CSAKVQGRNEQFF TGCAGTGCTAAGGTGCAGGGCCGGAATGAGCAGTTCTTC
TRBJ2-7 TRBV6-2/TRBV6-3 NA TRBD1 CASRPDRAPEQYF TGTGCCAGCAGACCCGACAGGGCCCCCGAGCAGTACTTC
TRBJ2-5 TRBV6-6 NA TRBD2 CASSYSGTSGGETQYF TGTGCCAGCAGTTACTCCGGGACTAGCGGGGGAGAGACCCAGTACTTC
TRBJ2-3 TRBV29-1 NA NA CSVPTVEGQSTDTQYF TGCAGCGTTCCGACAGTCGAGGGTCAGAGCACAGATACGCAGTATTTT
TRBJ1-5 TRBV3-1 NA TRBD1 CASSSRTGRYQPQHF TGTGCCAGCAGCTCCCGGACAGGGCGATACCAGCCCCAGCATTTT
TRBJ2-5 TRBV2 NA TRBD2 CASRASSGGETQYF TGTGCCAGCAGAGCCTCTAGCGGAGGAGAGACCCAGTACTTC
TRBJ2-7 TRBV2 few NA CASSEGIYEQYF TGTGCCAGCAGTGAAGGGATCTACGAGCAGTACTTC
TRBJ2-7 TRBV5-1 NA NA CASSLLRSSYEQYF TGCGCCAGCAGCTTGTTGCGGAGCTCCTACGAGCAGTACTTC
TRBJ1-1 TRBV7-9 few TRBD1 CATVRQGWGKAFF TGTGCCACCGTTAGACAGGGTTGGGGAAAAGCTTTCTTT
TRBJ2-7 TRBV12-3/TRBV12-4 few NA CASARSGREQYF TGTGCCAGCGCCCGAAGCGGGCGGGAGCAGTACTTC
TRBJ2-7 TRBV18 few NA CASSPASNRYEQYF TGTGCCAGCTCACCGGCGTCGAACCGCTACGAGCAGTACTTC
TRBJ2-1 TRBV5-5 NA TRBD2 CASSLRLAGEQFF TGTGCCAGCAGCTTGCGACTAGCTGGGGAGCAGTTCTTC
TRBJ2-7 TRBV5-1 NA NA CASAIAWSSYEQYF TGCGCCAGCGCAATCGCGTGGAGCTCCTACGAGCAGTACTTC
TRBJ2-3 TRBV7-8 few NA CASSLDQATDTQYF TGTGCCAGCAGCTTAGACCAGGCCACAGATACGCAGTATTTT
TRBJ2-2 TRBV7-9 NA TRBD1 CASSLTRTGVTGELFF TGTGCCAGCAGCCTAACCCGGACAGGGGTCACCGGGGAGCTGTTTTTT
TRBJ1-1 TRBV5-1 NA TRBD1 CASSFQGAGSTEAFF TGCGCCAGCAGCTTTCAGGGGGCGGGGAGCACTGAAGCTTTCTTT
TRBJ2-7 TRBV9 NA TRBD2 CASSPRGAGGTYEQYF TGTGCCAGCAGCCCCCGAGGGGCGGGGGGGACCTACGAGCAGTACTTC
TRBJ2-7 TRBV6-1 few NA CASSAGTTYYEQYF TGTGCCAGCAGCGCCGGAACGACCTACTACGAGCAGTACTTC
TRBJ2-5 TRBV7-3 NA TRBD1 CASSLGTGYYQETQYF TGTGCCAGCAGCTTGGGGACAGGCTATTACCAAGAGACCCAGTACTTC
TRBJ2-5 TRBV7-9 NA NA CASSLDTNRFF TGTGCCAGCAGCTTAGACACGAATCGGTTCTTC
TRBJ1-2 TRBV5-1 NA TRBD1 CASSPGQVTYGYTF TGCGCCAGCAGCCCTGGACAGGTCACCTATGGCTACACCTTC
TRBJ1-5 TRBV29-1 few TRBD1 CSVGQGEGQPQHF TGCAGCGTCGGACAGGGGGAGGGTCAGCCCCAGCATTTT
TRBJ2-7 TRBV28 NA TRBD1 CASSFGTGFHEQYF TGTGCCAGCAGTTTCGGGACAGGGTTCCACGAGCAGTACTTC
TRBJ1-2 TRBV20-1 few NA CSAAAGVSDGYTF TGCAGTGCCGCGGCAGGGGTGTCCGATGGCTACACCTTC
TRBJ2-1 TRBV5-5 few NA CASSLGLREEDNEQFF TGTGCCAGCAGCTTGGGGTTGCGGGAAGAGGACAATGAGCAGTTCTTC
TRBJ2-1 TRBV3-1 few NA CASTRSVTYNEQFF TGTGCCAGTACCCGCTCCGTGACCTACAATGAGCAGTTCTTC
TRBJ2-7 TRBV18 NA TRBD2 CASSQKRGNEQYF TGTGCCAGCTCACAAAAGCGGGGGAACGAGCAGTACTTC
TRBJ1-1 TRBV30 NA NA CAWSVPQTTYPGKGTEAFF TGTGCCTGGAGTGTACCCCAAACCACTTATCCAGGGAAGGGAACTGAAGCTTTCTTT
TRBJ2-7 TRBV24-1 NA NA CATSGDRTYEQYF TGTGCCACCAGTGGGGACCGAACCTACGAGCAGTACTTC
TRBJ1-1 TRBV7-3 few NA CASSYGEEEAFF TGTGCCAGCAGTTATGGGGAGGAAGAAGCTTTCTTT